The 5 T cell receptor beta chains given below trace back to one sample, sequenced in a study of blood T cell repertoires in COVID-19. Sequenced by immunoSEQ multiplex PCR; TCRdb stores in-frame clones only, minus some. This sample carries 410,000 or so clones, 89% of them seen once, and the ten largest clones take 1.5% to 1.7%. Sequences were obtained from peripheral blood. These receptors all come from a woman aged 40-49 years with COVID-19, enrolled during active disease.

J is TRBJ1-4 and V is TRBV4-1, with TRBD1 identical over 7 bases. This CDR3 contains 16 residues. Trimming at V came to 2 bases and at J to 2 bases, leaving 5 bases not matched to a gene. Germline V gene lookup returns CDR1 MGHRA and CDR2 YSYEKL. The CDR3: CASSQHVGQTNEKLFF. The CDR3 region has the DNA TGCGCCAGCAGCCAACATGTGGGACAGACTAATGAAAAACTGTTTTTT.

The count of this clone is one. The chain employs TRBV5-1 and TRBJ2-3; 11 bases match TRBD2. Germline CDR1 and CDR2: SGHRS and YFSETQ. This CDR3 has 17 amino acids. Unmatched junction bases numbered 7, after V lost 0 bases and J lost 4 bases. The CDR3, as DNA: TGCGCCAGCAGCTTGGGGAGTAGCGGGGGGGAACCAGATACGCAGTATTTT. Amino acid sequence: CASSLGSSGGEPDTQYF.

V and J are TRBV7-6 and TRBJ2-5; TRBD2 aligns across 8 bases. With V trimmed by 1 base and J by 2 bases, 6 bases remained unmatched. The length of the CDR3 is 16 residues. Per the germline V gene, CDR1 is SGHVS and CDR2 is FNYEAQ. The CDR3 bases are TGTGCCAGCAGCTTAGGAATAGCGGGAAGACAAGAGACCCAGTACTTC. It specifies CASSLGIAGRQETQYF. The full variable domain, rest sourced from reference TRBV7-6 and TRBJ2-5, is GAGVSQSPRYKVTKRGQDVALRCDPISGHVSLYWYRQALGQGPEFLTYFNYEAQQDKSGLPNDRFSAERPEGSISTLTIQRTEQRDSAMYRCASSLGIAGRQETQYFGPGTRLLVL.

This clone was counted between two and nine times. J is TRBJ2-7 and V is TRBV7-2; tentative D call: TRBD1 (6 bases). Germline V gene lookup returns CDR1 SGHTA and CDR2 FQGNSA. CDR3 length equals 17 residues. V was trimmed by 5 bases and J by 0 bases, leaving 20 bases between them. In DNA form, the CDR3 reads TGTGCCAGCAGCCAGCAGGGGCAGTTGAGAAGCTCCTACGAGCAGTACTTC. This encodes CASSQQGQLRSSYEQYF.

This chain links TRBV28 with TRBJ1-1; D is unclear. Trimming cost V 7 bases and J 3 bases, with 6 bases left between them. The CDR3 has 11 residues. CDR1 and CDR2 (germline): MDHEN, SYDVKM. CDR3: CASTFYTEAFF. In DNA, the CDR3 is TGTGCCAGCACTTTCTACACTGAAGCTTTCTTT.